This T cell receptor (beta chain) was sequenced for a study of blood T cell repertoires in COVID-19. There are 15 residues in the CDR3. After removal of 5 bases from V and 2 bases from J, the junction contained 5 bases not matched to a gene. Germline V lookup: CDR1 SGHNT, CDR2 YENEEA. Study processing details: Estimation of nucleated cell counts relied on the amplification of reference gene primers. TCRdb's table, derived via immunoSEQ multiplex PCR, lists solely in-frame clones and lacks some. The DNA gave D and trimming, while V, J and clone size come from that table. The sample contains 70,000 to 95,000 clones, around nine tenths of which appear only once. In this sample, this clone turned up a few times.

Sequenced: peripheral blood. The source of this sequence is a man in his fifties with active COVID-19. The J gene is TRBJ2-3, the V gene TRBV11-3; TRBD1 matches 9 bases. CDR3 nucleotides: TGTGCCAGCAGCCCCGACAGGGGGTTCACAGATACGCAGTATTTT. Translation: CASSPDRGFTDTQYF.